Listed here are 15 T cell receptor beta chains from one sample, sequenced in a study of shared clonotypes between healthy human individuals. Assay: immunoSEQ multiplex PCR; the TCRdb copy retains only in-frame clones and omits some. The table has 450,000 to 600,000 clones, 79% seen once; the top ten hold 10% to 15%. The sequenced material came from PBMCs. The receptors originated from a middle-aged woman in good health. Some clones in this sample may be carry-over from other donors' samples.

The V and J genes are TRBV4-3 and TRBJ2-7; possible D gene TRBD1, 6 bases. CDR3 size: 16 residues. Trimming left V 0 bases short and J 0 bases short, with 12 bases between. The germline V gene encodes CDR1 LGHNA and CDR2 YSLEER. The CDR3, as DNA: TGCGCCAGCAGCCAAGATTTAGGACAGTACTCCTACGAGCAGTACTTC. It translates to CASSQDLGQYSYEQYF.

A few counts support this clone. CDR3 in DNA: TGTGCCGGCGCGGGGACTAGCGGGAGTGCAGATACGCAGTATTTT. It encodes CAGAGTSGSADTQYF. V gene TRBV2 combines with J gene TRBJ2-3; TRBD2 matches 14 bases. In germline, CDR1 is SNHLY, CDR2 FYNNEI. Trimming took 11 bases from V and 4 from J; bases not matched to a gene: 8. This CDR3 spans 15 amino acids.

The J gene is TRBJ2-7, the V gene TRBV7-9; TRBD2 might be the D (6 bases). The CDR3 is 15 residues long. Per germline, CDR1 SEHNR and CDR2 FQNEAQ (reference sequence). V lost 5 bases, J lost 4 bases, and 18 bases lay in between. DNA of the CDR3: TGTGCCAGCAGCCCTATCCTGGGGGGTGTTTACGAGCAGTACTTC. Translated: CASSPILGGVYEQYF.

This clone was counted between two and nine times. V usage is TRBV9 and J usage is TRBJ1-1; the match to TRBD1 covers 7 bases. CDR1 and CDR2 (germline): SGDLS, YYNGEE. Unmatched junction bases numbered 6, after V lost 3 bases and J lost 1 base. The CDR3 is 15 amino acids. The CDR3 DNA is TGTGCCAGCAGCGCTTCGACAGGGAGGAACACTGAAGCTTTCTTT. It yields the protein CASSASTGRNTEAFF. The full variable domain, with the rest looked up from reference TRBV9 and TRBJ1-1, is DSGVTQTPKHLITATGQRVTLRCSPRSGDLSVYWYQQSLDQGLQFLIQYYNGEERAKGNILERFSAQQFPDLHSELNLSSLELGDSALYFCASSASTGRNTEAFFGQGTRLTVV.

The chain couples TRBV7-3 to TRBJ2-2; unclear D gene. The CDR3 is 12 residues long. CDR1 is SGHTA and CDR2 is FQGTGA in the germline V gene. Trimming took off 5 bases at V and 6 bases at J, with 7 bases between the two ends. CDR3 protein: CASSPSAGELFF. As DNA, the CDR3 is TGTGCCAGCAGCCCCTCCGCCGGGGAGCTGTTTTTT.

The chain uses TRBV10-3 and TRBJ2-1; 11 bases map to TRBD2. Per the germline V gene, CDR1 is ENHRY and CDR2 is SYGVKD. Germline trimming cut 0 bases from V and 3 bases from J; bases unmatched to any gene: 7. The CDR3 spans 18 residues. The CDR3, as DNA: TGTGCCATCAGTGAGTCGGGACCGACTAGCGGGGTCTACAATGAGCAGTTCTTC. It codes for CAISESGPTSGVYNEQFF.

This chain joins TRBV7-9 and TRBJ1-5; TRBD1 might be the D (5 bases). The CDR3 totals 14 residues. The V and J ends lost 0 bases and 5 bases respectively, with 8 bases between them. Germline values: CDR1 SEHNR, CDR2 FQNEAQ (reference sequence). The CDR3 DNA reads as TGTGCCAGCAGCTTAGCGGGGGGGGATCAGCCCCAGCATTTT. Protein sequence: CASSLAGGDQPQHF.

The CDR3 protein is CAISESWDLSTDTQYF. CDR3 in DNA: TGTGCCATCAGTGAGTCTTGGGACCTCAGCACAGATACGCAGTATTTT. The genes are TRBV10-3 and TRBJ2-3; D is tentatively TRBD1 or TRBD2 (5 bases each). Trimming shortened V by 0 bases and J by 0 bases, and 10 bases separated the two germline ends. From germline, CDR1 is ENHRY and CDR2 SYGVKD. The CDR3 covers 16 residues.

This rearrangement joins TRBV28 to TRBJ1-5; D uncertain. CDR1 MDHEN and CDR2 SYDVKM come from the germline V gene. The CDR3 consists of 15 residues. The V end was cut by 2 bases, the J end by 4 bases, with 12 bases between. The CDR3 spells CASSLPRNLNQPQHF. Here the CDR3 DNA reads TGTGCCAGCAGTTTACCCAGGAATCTAAATCAGCCCCAGCATTTT.

In this sample, this clone turned up a few times. The chain recombines TRBV5-4 with TRBJ2-1, with 11 bases lining up with TRBD2. Germline lookup yields CDR1 SGHNT and CDR2 YYREEE (reference sequence). The CDR3 runs 15 residues. The ends lost 0 bases at V and 7 bases at J; junction bases unmatched: 3. The CDR3 region is CASSLGASGRNEQFF. CDR3 in DNA: TGTGCCAGCAGCTTGGGGGCTAGCGGGAGGAATGAGCAGTTCTTC. Variable domain in full (rest from reference TRBV5-4 and TRBJ2-1): ETGVTQSPTHLIKTRGQQVTLRCSSQSGHNTVSWYQQALGQGPQFIFQYYREEENGRGNFPPRFSGLQFPNYSSELNVNALELDDSALYLCASSLGASGRNEQFFGPGTRLTVL.

The rearrangement joins TRBV6-5 to TRBJ2-5; 11 positions match TRBD2. V lost 7 bases and J lost 7; bases outside the gene matches: 11. Per germline, CDR1 MNHEY and CDR2 SVGAGI. The CDR3 has 15 amino acids. CDR3 protein: CASKLAGVPSGTQYF. In DNA, the CDR3 is TGTGCCAGCAAACTAGCGGGAGTACCCTCGGGGACCCAGTACTTC.

The chain has TRBV25-1 and TRBJ2-1, with D possibly TRBD1 on 5 matching bases. The V end lost 2 bases, the J end lost 7 bases, and 18 bases lay between the germline ends. Germline V gene sequence: CDR1 MGHDK, CDR2 SYGVNS. The CDR3 runs 16 residues. The CDR3 is CASSERGLQPHNEQFF. CDR3 nucleotide sequence: TGTGCCAGCAGTGAAAGGGGTTTGCAGCCGCATAATGAGCAGTTCTTC.

The chain is built from TRBV29-1 and TRBJ2-3, with a weak D call TRBD1 (6 bases). V shed 3 bases and J shed 0 bases, with 10 bases lying between them. The CDR3 runs to 14 residues. Germline V gives CDR1 SQVTM, CDR2 ANQGSEA. In DNA, the CDR3 is TGCAGCGTTGACCGGACAGTTAGCACAGATACGCAGTATTTT. Its translation: CSVDRTVSTDTQYF.

This clone appeared a few times. The rearrangement uses TRBV9 and TRBJ2-1; TRBD2 matches at 9 bases. The V gene end was trimmed by 5 bases and the J gene end by 6 bases; junction bases not matched to a gene: 9. Germline V gene data show CDR1 as SGDLS and CDR2 as YYNGEE. This CDR3 has 15 residues. For the CDR3, the DNA is TGTGCCAGCAGTAGGCTAGCGGGGAACTTCAATGAGCAGTTCTTC. As protein: CASSRLAGNFNEQFF.

The gene calls are TRBV5-1 and TRBJ1-3; no reliable D call. V lost 0 bases to trimming and J lost 6 bases, with 7 bases between them. This CDR3 region has 13 residues. Germline V gene lookup returns CDR1 SGHRS and CDR2 YFSETQ. The CDR3 DNA sequence: TGCGCCAGCAGCTTGGGTTCGGAAAACACCATATATTTT. This codes for CASSLGSENTIYF.